This is a list of T cell receptor beta chains from one sample in a study of CD8 T cells in Susac syndrome. One entry per CDR3 protein, called by TCRdb with MiXCR from the immunoSEQ multiplex PCR reads. The table lists roughly 150,000 distinct CDR3 sequences, less than 97% of them singletons. The specimen was CD8+ T cells from PBMCs. These TCRs come from a human donor with multiple sclerosis. The conserved cysteine and the conserved F or W are not part of the CDR3 here. Fields, in order: V gene, CDR3 protein.

v_gene: TRBV7-9; CDR3aa: ASSQSGGYEQY
v_gene: TRBV27; CDR3aa: ASSSSGLIYNEQF
v_gene: TRBV30; CDR3aa: AWSPTATNEKLF
v_gene: TRBV27; CDR3aa: ASSLSNQANYGYT
v_gene: TRBV15; CDR3aa: ATSREVTDRETQY
v_gene: TRBV30; CDR3aa: AWNADLNTEAF
v_gene: TRBV30; CDR3aa: AWEGGPRTGELF
v_gene: TRBV12-3/TRBV12-4; CDR3aa: ASRPAGLYEQY
v_gene: TRBV27; CDR3aa: ASSVGGTEQY
v_gene: TRBV29-1; CDR3aa: SAPSGREDGYT
v_gene: TRBV20-1; CDR3aa: SATEQDAYGYT
v_gene: TRBV7-9; CDR3aa: ASSLPTSGGNEQF
v_gene: TRBV30; CDR3aa: ASSPDDYGSGDTQY
v_gene: TRBV29-1; CDR3aa: SVEDDGMDSYGYT
v_gene: TRBV29-1; CDR3aa: SVLVRDYGYT
v_gene: TRBV29-1; CDR3aa: SASQGVTDTQY
v_gene: TRBV12-3/TRBV12-4; CDR3aa: ASSSTGVNSPLH
v_gene: TRBV14; CDR3aa: ASSQEGPNQPQH
v_gene: TRBV9; CDR3aa: ASSVVQNNNEQF
v_gene: TRBV7-9; CDR3aa: ASSSQTGEYQPQH
v_gene: TRBV7-9; CDR3aa: ASSFVEVYGYT
v_gene: TRBV6-1; CDR3aa: ASSERGPPYEQY
v_gene: TRBV29-1; CDR3aa: SVDGLAGGKETQY
v_gene: TRBV5-1; CDR3aa: ASSDRDRDYEQY
v_gene: TRBV3-1; CDR3aa: ASSRRTVADTQY
v_gene: TRBV5-6; CDR3aa: ASSGGSPLH
v_gene: TRBV18; CDR3aa: ASSLDRELF
v_gene: TRBV5-1; CDR3aa: ASSPSHRGPDGYT
v_gene: TRBV12-3/TRBV12-4; CDR3aa: ASSYSTEAF
v_gene: TRBV13; CDR3aa: ASSFRVVTEAF
v_gene: TRBV11-2; CDR3aa: ASSPWTVDGYT
v_gene: TRBV27; CDR3aa: ASSLDRAQPQH
v_gene: TRBV11-2; CDR3aa: ASSYDSVGLF
v_gene: TRBV27; CDR3aa: ASSHRQGQETQY
v_gene: TRBV27; CDR3aa: ASSGSVPLEKLF
v_gene: TRBV29-1; CDR3aa: SAGQSTNEKLF